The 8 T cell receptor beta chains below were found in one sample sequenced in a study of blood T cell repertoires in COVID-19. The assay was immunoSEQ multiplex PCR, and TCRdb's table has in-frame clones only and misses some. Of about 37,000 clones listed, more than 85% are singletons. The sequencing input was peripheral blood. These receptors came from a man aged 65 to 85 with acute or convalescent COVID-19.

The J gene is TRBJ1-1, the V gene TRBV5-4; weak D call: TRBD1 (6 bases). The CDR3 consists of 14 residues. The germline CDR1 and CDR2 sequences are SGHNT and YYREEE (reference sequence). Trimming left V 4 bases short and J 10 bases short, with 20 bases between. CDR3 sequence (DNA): TGTGCCAGCAGCCATCGACAGGTCCCAATGGGAGCTTTCTTT. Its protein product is CASSHRQVPMGAFF.

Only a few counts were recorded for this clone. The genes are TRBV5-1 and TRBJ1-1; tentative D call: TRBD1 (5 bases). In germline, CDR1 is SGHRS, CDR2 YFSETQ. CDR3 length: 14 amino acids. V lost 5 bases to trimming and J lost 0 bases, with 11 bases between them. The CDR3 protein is CASSRAGMNTEAFF. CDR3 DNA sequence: TGCGCCAGCAGTCGGGCAGGGATGAACACTGAAGCTTTCTTT.

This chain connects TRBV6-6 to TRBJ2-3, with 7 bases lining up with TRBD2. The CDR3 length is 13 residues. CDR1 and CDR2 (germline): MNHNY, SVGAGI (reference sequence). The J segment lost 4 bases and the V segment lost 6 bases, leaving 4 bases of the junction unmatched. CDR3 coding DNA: TGTGCCAGCAGGGGGGAGGGGCCAGATACGCAGTATTTT. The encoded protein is CASRGEGPDTQYF.

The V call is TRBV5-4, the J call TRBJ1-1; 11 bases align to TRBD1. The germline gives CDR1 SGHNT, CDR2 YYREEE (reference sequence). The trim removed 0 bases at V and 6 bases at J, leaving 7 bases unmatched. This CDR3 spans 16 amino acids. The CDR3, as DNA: TGTGCCAGCAGCTTGGGGGACAGGGGGTCTTTCGCTGAAGCTTTCTTT. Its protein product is CASSLGDRGSFAEAFF.

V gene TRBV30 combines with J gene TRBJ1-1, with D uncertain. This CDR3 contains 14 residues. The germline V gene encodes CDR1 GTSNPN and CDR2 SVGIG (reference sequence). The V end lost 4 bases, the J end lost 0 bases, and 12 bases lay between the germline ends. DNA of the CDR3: TGTGCCTGGATCGACGGGTTCATGAACACTGAAGCTTTCTTT. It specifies CAWIDGFMNTEAFF. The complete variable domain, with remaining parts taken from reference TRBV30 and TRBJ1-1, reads SQTIHQWPATLVQPVGSPLSLECTVEGTSNPNLYWYRQAAGRGLQLLFYSVGIGQISSEVPQNLSASRPQDRQFILSSKKLLLSDSGFYLCAWIDGFMNTEAFFGQGTRLTVV.

The CDR3 spells CASSLQGAGETQYF. The CDR3 DNA follows: TGTGCCAGCAGCCTACAGGGTGCAGGAGAGACCCAGTACTTC. V gene TRBV27 combines with J gene TRBJ2-5, with a tentative D call TRBD1 (6 bases). The CDR3 length is 14 residues. The germline V gene has CDR1 MNHEY and CDR2 SMNVEV (reference sequence). V was pared by 6 bases and J by 4 bases, with 15 bases between.

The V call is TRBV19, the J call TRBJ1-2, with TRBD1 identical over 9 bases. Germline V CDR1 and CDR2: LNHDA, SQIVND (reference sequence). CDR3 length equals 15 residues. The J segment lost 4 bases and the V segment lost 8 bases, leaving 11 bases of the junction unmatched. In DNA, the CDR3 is TGTGCCAGTCATAGTACGGGACAGGGATTCTATGGCTACACCTTC. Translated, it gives CASHSTGQGFYGYTF.

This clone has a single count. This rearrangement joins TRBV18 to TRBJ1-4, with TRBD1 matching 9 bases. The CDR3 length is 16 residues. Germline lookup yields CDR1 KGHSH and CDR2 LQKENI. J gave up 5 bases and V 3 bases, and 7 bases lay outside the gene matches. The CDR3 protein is CASSPGQGLQNEKLFF. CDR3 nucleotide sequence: TGTGCCAGCTCACCGGGACAGGGCCTCCAGAATGAAAAACTGTTTTTT.